This T cell receptor beta chain derives from a study of cytomegalovirus exposure and HLA in healthy donors (dated by TCRdb to 2017 to 2019). Regarding the complete study: An earlier analysis of about 530 of the donors reported 276 Gb of sequence data and about 120 million unique TCR beta sequences obtained from about 180 million T cells. Roughly 290 gigabases of sequencing data and approximately 92 million unique TCR sequences made up an early release that covered 640 HLA-typed donors. Of the 300 to 500 genotyped donors, 65% to 90% were placed in the genetic ancestry cluster associated with self-reported Caucasian donors. The study aimed to test whether cataloging public T cell receptors could reveal signatures of past pathogen exposure. Using immunosequencing, the study profiled T cell repertoires from fewer than 850 subjects and related those repertoires to cytomegalovirus serostatus. In addition to the first cohort of roughly 700 subjects, a separate validation cohort of 130 or so different subjects was used. High-throughput TCR immunosequencing, statistical association of individual TCRs with disease status, and machine learning were combined to predict cytomegalovirus infection status. A later analysis re-analyzed previously published TCR beta repertoires from approximately 670 donors and added high-resolution HLA genotyping to study TCR occurrence patterns. The later analysis used no new phenotypic data to find candidate immune exposures, relying instead on TCR beta sequences and their occurrence across donors. To decide whether each TCR beta V gene segment behaved as functional or pseudogenic, an earlier analysis of 587 of the donors relied on high-throughput TCR beta sequencing. Donor age, sex, ethnicity and CMV serostatus were collected together with the repertoire data. A later genetic analysis used genome-wide SNP genotypes for about 65% of the roughly 670 donors, treating that subset as a discovery cohort. Every discovery cohort repertoire had been produced on one sequencing platform. HLA typing covered class I and class II loci at four-digit resolution. The number of donors typed differed by locus, with about 629-640 for A, B, C, DRB1 and DQB1, 522 for DQA1, about 610 for DPA1, and some 440 for DPB1. Four or five DR-DQ haplotypes were treated as single units for association and clustering because of strong linkage in the cohort. Across some 400 genotyped donors of the cohort, an average of roughly 230,000 unique TCR beta nucleotide sequences per donor were sequenced, and roughly 18% of those sequences were non-productive.

The cohort was made up of 650 to 700 healthy bone marrow donors. All cohort members were sampled while nominally healthy, although unrecorded immune exposures were likely present. The donor tested CMV seropositive and was one of the 289 seropositive cohort members. Each donor provided a peripheral blood sample, and peripheral blood mononuclear cells were used for TCR beta sequencing. The Qiagen DNeasy Blood Extraction Kit was used to extract genomic DNA from the blood cell samples. Details on this clone: This receptor's antigen is unknown. There are no base qualities to consult, and no much larger clone falls within one base.

Library method: the immunoSEQ multiplex PCR assay. For the multiplex PCR, a mixture combining 60 forward primers for TCR Vbeta segments and 13 reverse primers for TCR Jbeta segments was used. A multiplex PCR assay on genomic DNA amplified the CDR3 region of rearranged TCR beta genes. Amplified TCR beta libraries were sequenced as 87-base-pair reads on the Illumina HiSeq System. The original methods were these. A later analysis counted about 80 million unique TCR beta chains across the 700 or so repertoires, and some 11 million of these chains were shared by at least two donors. To remove PCR and sequencing errors, raw reads were error-corrected and collapsed into unique sequences using a nearest-neighbor algorithm that merged closely related sequences. Alignment of CDR3 sequences to IMGT reference sequences was used to assign V, D and J gene segments. For a sequence to be retained, at least a six-nucleotide match to both a V gene segment and a J gene segment was required. A rearrangement was called productive if the CDR3 had no stop codons and remained in frame with V and J, and every other rearrangement was called non-productive. Following IMGT convention, CDR3 was defined as the stretch from the second conserved V-encoded cysteine to the conserved J-encoded phenylalanine. In an earlier analysis of roughly 580 of the donors, sequences lacking an unambiguous match to a single V gene segment were excluded. In an earlier analysis of about 590 of the donors, a V segment was called functional when productive rearrangements were above 56.7%, and segregating when the standard deviation between donors exceeded 5%. A statistical classification framework was developed to diagnose cytomegalovirus status using the catalog of TCR beta chain sequences. A later analysis assigned V and J genes by comparing TCR nucleotide sequences with IMGT/GENE-DB human TR gene sequences. Using the TCRdist pipeline, a later analysis assigned CDR3 sequences along with most-parsimonious VDJ recombination scenarios. In a later analysis, each TCR beta chain was defined by its CDR3 amino acid sequence together with its V-gene family, and reads without a unique V-gene family were excluded. To address suspected cross-contamination and a sequencing artifact, a later analysis removed several hundred highly shared, low-generation-probability nucleotide sequences. For each public chain, a later analysis derived a clonal expansion index from normalized ranks of inferred template counts within each repertoire. Generation probabilities in a later analysis came from a VDJ recombination model fitted to out-of-frame rearrangements, and those results were checked against IGoR. In a later analysis, TCR-TCR, TCR-HLA and TCR-CMV co-occurrence was scored with hypergeometric tests, and a repertoire-size bias correction was applied to TCR pairs. In a later analysis, false discovery rates were estimated by permuting HLA or CMV assignments 20 times. In a later analysis, co-occurring TCRs were grouped using DBSCAN, with TCRdist sequence similarity added in when clustering inside HLA-allele-positive subsets. Repertoires with fewer than 30,000 or more than 120,000 public chains, plus five repertoires with anomalous nucleotide sharing, were excluded from co-occurrence clustering. TCRdb limited this immuneACCESS table to in-frame rearrangements with V and J called. A share of clones is missing; checked studies link under half to unresolved V genes, and the rest is unexplained. The D gene and trimming were derived from the DNA, and the V and J assignments and clone size from that table. The sample contains about 130,000 clones, approximately 78% of them found a single time. The biggest ten clones account for 5.9% of the sample.

CDR1 and CDR2 were assigned from the germline V gene (reference sequence) as LNHDA and SQIVND. Its CDR3 holds 14 amino acids, cysteine through phenylalanine. Kept here is only the CDR3 DNA, which spans 42 bases and is read in frame from base 1. V loses 7 bases at its end and J loses 5 bases; junction bases beyond the gene matches: 7. Overall study results and their limits: CMV serostatus was the only immune exposure information available for the cohort. A few of the identified cytomegalovirus-associated TCR beta chains were confirmed in vitro to be specific for cytomegalovirus antigens. An association between a missense DCLRE1C variant and V-gene and J-gene trimming of TCR beta chains was found in a later genetic analysis and replicated in an independent cohort. The 87-base-pair reads could not distinguish some IMGT-functional V segments, including TRBV6-2 and TRBV6-3, so those segments were excluded. The sequencing pipeline was judged likely to have produced a cluster of highly shared sequence variants as a technical artifact. In a later analysis, most CMV-associated TCR beta chains were found to appear HLA-restricted, with HLA associations seemingly driven largely by CMV exposure. A later analysis found that TCR association rates varied across HLA loci, with DRB1 alleles showing the most associated TCRs and HLA-C alleles the fewest. Linkage disequilibrium might explain the correlated functional status among segregating V segments, but an unknown experimental factor could not be excluded. Because counts were too low, roughly 18 rarely observed V segments, including chromosome 9 orphons, were left out of the earlier analysis of about 500 of the donors. According to the authors, the approach could potentially be generalized to other disease states and immunological phenotypes. A later analysis found that HLA-associated TCR beta chains were more clonally expanded and had lower generation probabilities than equally common non-associated chains. Only TCR beta chains were sequenced in this cohort, and the absence of alpha or paired-chain data limited detectable features. An earlier analysis of several hundred of the donors showed that most TCR beta V segments appeared in productive rearrangements either about 87% or about 30% of the time, which broadly matched IMGT annotations. A later analysis reported that several top co-occurrence clusters appeared linked to parvovirus B19, influenza, CMV and Epstein-Barr virus. At a false discovery rate of 0.05, a later analysis linked roughly 17,000 TCR beta sequences to specific HLA alleles. The classifier was reported to diagnose cytomegalovirus status with high specificity and sensitivity in both the original cohort and the validation cohort. According to a later genetic analysis, donors in an Asian-associated ancestry cluster had fewer N-insertions in productive TCRs than the approximately 650-donor mean. The presence/absence analyses assumed that sequencing depth was roughly uniform across donors, and that assumption may not be true. A further reported finding was that TCR beta sequences accurately predicted the HLA-A and HLA-B alleles for most subjects in the first cohort. The study listed 164 TCR beta chains as associated with cytomegalovirus. Because HLA typing was unavailable for some donors at each locus, only the typed subset was used in association tests. Across donors, most TCR sequences were observed very rarely, whereas some public TCRs were present in many individuals. Strong co-occurrence of HLA alleles, especially DR and DQ, made assigning TCR associations to individual alleles difficult.

This clonotype was sampled from a middle-aged woman in good health and CMV-seropositive. Material: PBMCs. The chain is made from TRBV19 and TRBJ2-2; TRBD2 lines up with 7 middle nucleotides. At the DNA level, the sequence is TGTGCCAGTATTGGGTGGGGGGGTACCGGGGAGCTGTTTTTT. The translation is CASIGWGGTGELFF.